This T cell receptor (beta chain) was captured in a study of identical twins. CDR3 size: 15 residues. V trimming: 4 bases; J trimming: 4 bases; junction bases outside the gene matches: 8. The germline V gene has CDR1 SGHRS and CDR2 YFSETQ. Study outcomes and limitations: The authors drew conclusions from cross-sectional statistical analysis rather than following the same donors. Shared out-of-frame alpha sequences (those common to twins) showed excess low generation probability. Excess sharing by twins proved weaker in beta out-of-frame sequences.

This clonotype was found many times. What it binds is not known. TCRdb called the 5' RACE reads again in MiXCR, with one record for every CDR3 protein. The sample yields about 430,000 distinct CDR3 sequences, around 20% seen once. Among all donors, each was a healthy Caucasian. This TCR came from a man in his fifties in good health. V gene TRBV5-1 combines with J gene TRBJ1-2; 9 positions agree with TRBD1. Source material: naive T cells sorted from blood. CDR3 nucleotide sequence: TGCGCCAGCAGCGCCGGGACAGGGCGGGCCTATGGCTACACCTTC. It translates to CASSAGTGRAYGYTF.